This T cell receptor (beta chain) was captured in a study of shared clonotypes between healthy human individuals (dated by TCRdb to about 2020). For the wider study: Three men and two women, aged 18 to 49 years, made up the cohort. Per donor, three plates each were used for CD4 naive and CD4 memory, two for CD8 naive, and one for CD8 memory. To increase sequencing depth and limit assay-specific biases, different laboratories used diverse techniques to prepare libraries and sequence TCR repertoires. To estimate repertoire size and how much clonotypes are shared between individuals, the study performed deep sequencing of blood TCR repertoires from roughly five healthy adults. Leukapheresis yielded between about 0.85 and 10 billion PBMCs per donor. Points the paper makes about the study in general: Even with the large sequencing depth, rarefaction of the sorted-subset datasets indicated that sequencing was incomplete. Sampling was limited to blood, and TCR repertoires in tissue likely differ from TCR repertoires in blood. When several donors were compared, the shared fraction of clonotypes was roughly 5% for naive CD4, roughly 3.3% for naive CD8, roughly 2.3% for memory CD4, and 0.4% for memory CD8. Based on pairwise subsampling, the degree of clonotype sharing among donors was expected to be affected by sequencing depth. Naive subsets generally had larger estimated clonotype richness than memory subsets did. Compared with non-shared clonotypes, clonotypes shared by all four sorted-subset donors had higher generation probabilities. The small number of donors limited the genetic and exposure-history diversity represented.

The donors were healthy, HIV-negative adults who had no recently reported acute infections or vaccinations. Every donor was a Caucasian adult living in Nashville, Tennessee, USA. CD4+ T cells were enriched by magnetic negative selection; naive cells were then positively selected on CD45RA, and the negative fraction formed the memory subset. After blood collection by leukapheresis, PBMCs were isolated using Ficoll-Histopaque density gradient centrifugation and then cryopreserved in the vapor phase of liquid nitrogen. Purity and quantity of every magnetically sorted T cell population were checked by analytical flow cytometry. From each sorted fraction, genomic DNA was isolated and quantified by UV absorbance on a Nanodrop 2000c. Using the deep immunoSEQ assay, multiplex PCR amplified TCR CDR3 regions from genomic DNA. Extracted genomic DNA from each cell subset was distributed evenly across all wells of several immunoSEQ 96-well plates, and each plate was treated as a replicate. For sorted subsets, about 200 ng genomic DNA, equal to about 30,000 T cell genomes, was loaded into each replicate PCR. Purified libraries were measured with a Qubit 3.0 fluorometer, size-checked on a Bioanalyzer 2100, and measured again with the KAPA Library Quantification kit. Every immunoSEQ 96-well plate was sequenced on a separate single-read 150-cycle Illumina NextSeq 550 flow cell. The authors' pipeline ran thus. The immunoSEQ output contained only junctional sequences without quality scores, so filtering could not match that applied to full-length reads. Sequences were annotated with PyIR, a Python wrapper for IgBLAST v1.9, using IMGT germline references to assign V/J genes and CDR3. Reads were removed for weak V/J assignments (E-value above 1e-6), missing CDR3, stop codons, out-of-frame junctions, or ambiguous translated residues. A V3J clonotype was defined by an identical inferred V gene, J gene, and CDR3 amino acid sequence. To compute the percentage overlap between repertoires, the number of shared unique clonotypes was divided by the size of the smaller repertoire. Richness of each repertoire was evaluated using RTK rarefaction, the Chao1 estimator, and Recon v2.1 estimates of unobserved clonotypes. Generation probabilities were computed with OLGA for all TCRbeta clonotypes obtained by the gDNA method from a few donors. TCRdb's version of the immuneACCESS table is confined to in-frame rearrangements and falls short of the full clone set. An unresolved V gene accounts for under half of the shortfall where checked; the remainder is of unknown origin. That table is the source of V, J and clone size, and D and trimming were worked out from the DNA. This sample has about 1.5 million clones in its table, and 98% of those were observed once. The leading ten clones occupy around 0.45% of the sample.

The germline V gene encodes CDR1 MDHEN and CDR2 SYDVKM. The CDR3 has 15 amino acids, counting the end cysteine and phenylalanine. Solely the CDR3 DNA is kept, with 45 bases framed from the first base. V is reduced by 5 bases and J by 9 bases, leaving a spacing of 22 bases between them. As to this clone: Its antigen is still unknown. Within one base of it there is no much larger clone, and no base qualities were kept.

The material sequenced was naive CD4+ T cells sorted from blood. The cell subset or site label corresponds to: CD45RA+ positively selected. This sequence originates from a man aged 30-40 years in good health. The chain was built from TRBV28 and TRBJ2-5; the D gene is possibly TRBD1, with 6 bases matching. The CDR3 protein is CASSRGQSSGWAQYF. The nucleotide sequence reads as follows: TGTGCCAGCAGTCGAGGACAGAGCTCCGGATGGGCCCAGTACTTC.